These 8 T cell receptor beta chains share one sample of origin, sequenced in a study of shared clonotypes between healthy human individuals. Assay: immunoSEQ multiplex PCR; the TCRdb copy retains only in-frame clones and omits some. This table has about 2.1 million clones, 90% to 95% appearing once. Naive CD8 cells were CD45RO-negative, positively selected for CCR7, excluding terminally differentiated effector memory CD45RA+ cells. The source material was naive CD8+ T cells from PBMCs. These receptors all come from a man younger than 30 in good health. Some clones in this sample may be carry-over from other donors' samples.

V and J are TRBV19 and TRBJ2-2, with D unresolved. CDR1 is LNHDA, CDR2 SQIVND, per germline (reference sequence). Trimming took off 6 bases at V and 0 bases at J, with 8 bases between the two ends. This CDR3 comprises 14 residues. CDR3 in DNA: TGTGCCAGTAGGGCTCCAGCGAACACCGGGGAGCTGTTTTTT. It encodes CASRAPANTGELFF.

The chain has TRBV28 and TRBJ2-2, with a possible D match to TRBD2 (6 bases). Germline CDR1 MDHEN, CDR2 SYDVKM. V lost 5 bases to trimming and J lost 3 bases, with 19 bases between them. The length of the CDR3 is 17 residues. In nucleotides, the CDR3 is TGTGCCAGCAGTAGTCATAAGGAGGGACTTTACACCGGGGAGCTGTTTTTT. It specifies CASSSHKEGLYTGELFF.

This clone has a handful of counts. The chain recombines TRBV7-2 with TRBJ2-2, with a weak D call TRBD2 (5 bases). V dropped 5 bases and J dropped 1 base, with 14 bases sitting between them. Germline CDR1 and CDR2: SGHTA and FQGNSA. There are 16 residues in the CDR3. The CDR3 coding sequence is TGTGCCAGCAGCCCGGACGAGGGCGGGAACACCGGGGAGCTGTTTTTT. Amino acid sequence: CASSPDEGGNTGELFF.

The chain recombines TRBV25-1 with TRBJ1-4; no clear D gene. The CDR3 runs to 14 residues. Germline V gene data show CDR1 as MGHDK and CDR2 as SYGVNS. Trimming removed 3 bases from V and 3 bases from J, with 8 bases in between. CDR3 bases: TGTGCCAGCAGTGAGCACGGGGCTAATGAAAAACTGTTTTTT. It specifies CASSEHGANEKLFF.

The chain employs TRBV6-5 and TRBJ2-5; tentative D call: TRBD2 (6 bases). The CDR3 contains 13 residues. The germline V gene has CDR1 MNHEY and CDR2 SVGAGI. V lost 6 bases and J lost 3, with 11 bases in between. The CDR3 nucleotides read TGTGCCAGCAGCCTAGCGAGGAAAGAGACCCAGTACTTC. Translated, it gives CASSLARKETQYF.

The chain carries TRBV6-5 and TRBJ1-4, with TRBD1 matching 7 bases. The trim removed 6 bases at V and 4 bases at J, leaving 5 bases unmatched. Germline loops: CDR1 MNHEY, CDR2 SVGAGI. The CDR3 has 14 amino acids. Here the CDR3 reads CASRDRAINEKLFF. Written as DNA, the CDR3 is TGTGCCAGCAGAGACAGGGCTATTAATGAAAAACTGTTTTTT.

This chain links TRBV27 with TRBJ2-5; 7 bases fit TRBD2. The CDR3 is made up of 17 amino acids. Trimming cost V 4 bases and J 1 base; bases outside gene matches: 12. Germline CDR1 reads MNHEY; CDR2 reads SMNVEV (reference sequence). CDR3 coding DNA: TGTGCCAGCAGTTCGGGGGGAGGGGTTAGCCCCCAAGAGACCCAGTACTTC. This encodes CASSSGGGVSPQETQYF.

V usage is TRBV5-1 and J usage is TRBJ2-3; TRBD2 aligns across 10 bases. The CDR3 length is 16 residues. The trim removed 3 bases at V and 5 bases at J, leaving 9 bases unmatched. From germline, CDR1 is SGHRS and CDR2 YFSETQ. DNA of the CDR3: TGCGCCAGCAGCTCGTCTAGCGGGAGTCGTATAGATACGCAGTATTTT. This codes for CASSSSSGSRIDTQYF. Full variable domain (rest looked up from reference TRBV5-1 and TRBJ2-3): KAGVTQTPRYLIKTRGQQVTLSCSPISGHRSVSWYQQTPGQGLQFLFEYFSETQRNKGNFPGRFSGRQFSNSRSEMNVSTLELGDSALYLCASSSSSGSRIDTQYFGPGTRLTVL.